This TCR beta chain comes out of a study of blood T cell repertoires in COVID-19. The data were produced by immunoSEQ multiplex PCR, yet TCRdb's version contains in-frame clones alone and is incomplete. The table has around 360,000 clones, 87% seen once. V dropped 6 bases and J dropped 0 bases, with 9 bases sitting between them. Germline assignment: CDR1 SGHDT and CDR2 YYEEEE. There are 13 residues in the CDR3. Sequencing was performed on peripheral blood. The clonotype comes from a woman aged 25 to 39 with COVID-19, enrolled during active disease. The rearrangement links TRBV5-6 to TRBJ2-5; no reliable D call. CDR3 sequence reads: CASTSTYQETQYF. The CDR3 nucleotides read TGTGCCAGCACCTCGACTTACCAAGAGACCCAGTACTTC.